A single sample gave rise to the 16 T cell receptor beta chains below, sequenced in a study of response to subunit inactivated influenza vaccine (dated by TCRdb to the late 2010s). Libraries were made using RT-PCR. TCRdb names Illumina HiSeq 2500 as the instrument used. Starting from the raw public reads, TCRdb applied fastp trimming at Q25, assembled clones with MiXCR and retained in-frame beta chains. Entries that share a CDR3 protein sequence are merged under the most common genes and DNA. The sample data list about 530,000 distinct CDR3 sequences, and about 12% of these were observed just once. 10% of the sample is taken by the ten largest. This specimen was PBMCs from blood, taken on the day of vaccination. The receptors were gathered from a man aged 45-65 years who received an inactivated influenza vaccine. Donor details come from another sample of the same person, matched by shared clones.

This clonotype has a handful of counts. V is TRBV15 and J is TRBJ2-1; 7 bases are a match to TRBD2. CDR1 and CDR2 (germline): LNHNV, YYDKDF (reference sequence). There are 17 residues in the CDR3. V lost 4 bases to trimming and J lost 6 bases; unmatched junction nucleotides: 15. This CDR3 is CATSKSLVGGSGNEQFF. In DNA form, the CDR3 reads TGTGCCACCAGCAAGAGTCTCGTCGGCGGGAGTGGCAATGAGCAGTTCTTC.

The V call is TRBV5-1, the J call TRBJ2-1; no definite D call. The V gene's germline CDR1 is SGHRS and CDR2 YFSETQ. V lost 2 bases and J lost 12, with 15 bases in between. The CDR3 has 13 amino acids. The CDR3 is CASSFSTRAVQFF. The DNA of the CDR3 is TGCGCCAGCAGCTTCTCGACCCGAGCAGTGCAGTTCTTC.

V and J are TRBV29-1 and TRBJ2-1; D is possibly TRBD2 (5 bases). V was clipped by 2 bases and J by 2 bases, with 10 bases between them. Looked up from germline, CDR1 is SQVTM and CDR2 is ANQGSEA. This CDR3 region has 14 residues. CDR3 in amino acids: CSVELEGTYNEQFF. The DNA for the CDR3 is TGCAGCGTTGAACTAGAGGGCACCTACAATGAGCAGTTCTTC.

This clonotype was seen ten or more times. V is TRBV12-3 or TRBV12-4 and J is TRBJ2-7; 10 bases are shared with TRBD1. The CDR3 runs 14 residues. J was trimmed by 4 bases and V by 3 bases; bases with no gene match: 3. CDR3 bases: TGTGCCAGCAGTTTTGCGGGACAGGGGTACGAGCAGTACTTC. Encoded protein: CASSFAGQGYEQYF.

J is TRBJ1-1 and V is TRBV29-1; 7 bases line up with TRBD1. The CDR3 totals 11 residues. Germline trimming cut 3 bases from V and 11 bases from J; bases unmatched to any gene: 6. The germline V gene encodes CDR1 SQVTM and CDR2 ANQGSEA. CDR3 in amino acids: CSVDPTGYAFF. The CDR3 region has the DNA TGCAGCGTTGACCCGACAGGGTATGCTTTCTTT.

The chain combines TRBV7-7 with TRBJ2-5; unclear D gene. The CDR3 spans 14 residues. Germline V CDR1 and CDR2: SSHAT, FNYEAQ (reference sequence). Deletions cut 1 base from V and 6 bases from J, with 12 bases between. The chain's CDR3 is CASSLEPLDKTQYF. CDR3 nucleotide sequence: TGTGCCAGCAGCTTAGAACCGCTAGATAAGACCCAGTACTTC.

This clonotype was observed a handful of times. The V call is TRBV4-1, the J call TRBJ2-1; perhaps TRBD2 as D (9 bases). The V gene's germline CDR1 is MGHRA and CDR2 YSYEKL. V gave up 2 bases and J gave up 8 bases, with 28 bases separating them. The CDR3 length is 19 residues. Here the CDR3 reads CASSQSGVQGAGGLYEQFF. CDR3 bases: TGCGCCAGCAGCCAAAGTGGAGTGCAGGGGGCGGGGGGGCTTTATGAGCAGTTCTTC.

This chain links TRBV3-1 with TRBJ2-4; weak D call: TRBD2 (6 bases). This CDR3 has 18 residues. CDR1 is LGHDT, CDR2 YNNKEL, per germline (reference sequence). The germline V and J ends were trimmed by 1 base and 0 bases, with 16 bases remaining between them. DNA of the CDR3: TGTGCCAGCAGCCAAGCGAACGGCCGGGGGATAGCCAAAAACATTCAGTACTTC. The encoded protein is CASSQANGRGIAKNIQYF.

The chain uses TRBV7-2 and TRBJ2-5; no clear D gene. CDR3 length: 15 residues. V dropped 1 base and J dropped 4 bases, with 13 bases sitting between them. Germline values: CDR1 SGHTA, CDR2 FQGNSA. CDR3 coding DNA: TGTGCCAGCAGCTTAGGGCGGCAGGCCCTAGAGACCCAGTACTTC. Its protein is CASSLGRQALETQYF.

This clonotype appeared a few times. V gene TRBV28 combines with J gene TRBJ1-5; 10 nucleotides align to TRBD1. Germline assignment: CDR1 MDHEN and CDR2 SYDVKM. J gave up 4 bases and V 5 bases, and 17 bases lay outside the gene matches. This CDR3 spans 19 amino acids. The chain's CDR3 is CASSTTGTGVKSGNQPQHF. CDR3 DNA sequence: TGTGCCAGCAGTACCACCGGGACAGGGGTGAAGTCGGGGAATCAGCCCCAGCATTTT. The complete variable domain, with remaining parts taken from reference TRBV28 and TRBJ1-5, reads DVKVTQSSRYLVKRTGEKVFLECVQDMDHENMFWYRQDPGLGLRLIYFSYDVKMKEKGDIPEGYSVSREKKERFSLILESASTNQTSMYLCASSTTGTGVKSGNQPQHFGDGTRLSIL.

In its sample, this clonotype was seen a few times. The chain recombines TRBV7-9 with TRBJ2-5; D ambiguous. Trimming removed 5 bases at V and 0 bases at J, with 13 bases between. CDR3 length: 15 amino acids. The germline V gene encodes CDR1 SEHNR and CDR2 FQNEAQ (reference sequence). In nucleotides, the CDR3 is TGTGCCAGCAGCCAGGACGGGTTTTACCAAGAGACCCAGTACTTC. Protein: CASSQDGFYQETQYF.

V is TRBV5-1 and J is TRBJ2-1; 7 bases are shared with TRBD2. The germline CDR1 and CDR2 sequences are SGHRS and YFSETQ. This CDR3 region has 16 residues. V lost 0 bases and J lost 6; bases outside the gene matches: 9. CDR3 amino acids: CASSLARASGGNEQFF. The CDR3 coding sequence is TGCGCCAGCAGCTTGGCACGAGCCTCGGGGGGCAATGAGCAGTTCTTC.

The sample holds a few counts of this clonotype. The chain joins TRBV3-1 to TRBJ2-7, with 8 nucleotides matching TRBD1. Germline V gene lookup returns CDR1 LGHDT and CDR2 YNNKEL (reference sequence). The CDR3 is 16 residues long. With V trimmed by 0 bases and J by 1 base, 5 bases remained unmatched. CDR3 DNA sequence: TGTGCCAGCAGCCAAGAGACAAGGACAGGGTCCTACGAGCAGTACTTC. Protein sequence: CASSQETRTGSYEQYF.

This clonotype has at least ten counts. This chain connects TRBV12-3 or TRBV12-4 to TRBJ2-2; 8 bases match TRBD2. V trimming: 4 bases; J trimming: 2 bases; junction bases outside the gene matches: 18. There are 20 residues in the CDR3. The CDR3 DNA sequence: TGTGCCAGCAGTTCCCGCGATGGAACGATTAGCGGGATCAACACCGGGGAGCTGTTTTTT. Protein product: CASSSRDGTISGINTGELFF.

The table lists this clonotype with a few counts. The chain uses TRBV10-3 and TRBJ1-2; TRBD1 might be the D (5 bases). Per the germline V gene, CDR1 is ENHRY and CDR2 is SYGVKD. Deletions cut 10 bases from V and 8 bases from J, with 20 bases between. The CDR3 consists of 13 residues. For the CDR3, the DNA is TGTGCCAGCCGACAGCCCGAGGCGGGGGGCTACACCTTC. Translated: CASRQPEAGGYTF.

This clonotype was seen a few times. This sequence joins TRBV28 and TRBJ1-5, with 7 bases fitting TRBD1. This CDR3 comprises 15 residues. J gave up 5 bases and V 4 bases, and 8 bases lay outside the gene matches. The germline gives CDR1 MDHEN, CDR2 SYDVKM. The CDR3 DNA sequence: TGTGCCAGCAGTTATATACAGGGGTGGGATCAGCCCCAGCATTTT. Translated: CASSYIQGWDQPQHF.